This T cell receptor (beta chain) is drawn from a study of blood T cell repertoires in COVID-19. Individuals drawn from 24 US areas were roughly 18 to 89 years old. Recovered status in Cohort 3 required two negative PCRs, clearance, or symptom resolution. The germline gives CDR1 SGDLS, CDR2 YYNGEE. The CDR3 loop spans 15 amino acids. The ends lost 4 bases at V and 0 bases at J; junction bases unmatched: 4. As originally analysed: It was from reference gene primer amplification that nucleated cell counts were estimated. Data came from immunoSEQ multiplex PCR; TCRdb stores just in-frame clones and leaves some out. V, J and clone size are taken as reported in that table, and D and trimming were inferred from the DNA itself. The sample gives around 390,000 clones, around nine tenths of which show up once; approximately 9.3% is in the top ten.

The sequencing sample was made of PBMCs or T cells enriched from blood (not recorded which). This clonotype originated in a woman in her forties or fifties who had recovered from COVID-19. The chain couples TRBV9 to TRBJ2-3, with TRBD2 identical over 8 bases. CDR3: CASSPRGASTDTQYF. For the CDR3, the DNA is TGTGCCAGCAGCCCGCGGGGGGCTAGCACAGATACGCAGTATTTT. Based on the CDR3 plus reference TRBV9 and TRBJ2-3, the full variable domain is DSGVTQTPKHLITATGQRVTLRCSPRSGDLSVYWYQQSLDQGLQFLIQYYNGEERAKGNILERFSAQQFPDLHSELNLSSLELGDSALYFCASSPRGASTDTQYFGPGTRLTVL.